The 27 T cell receptor beta chains presented below share a single source sample, sequenced in a study of T-cell memory formation after mild COVID-19. TCRdb reprocessed the 5' RACE reads via MiXCR and lists one record per CDR3 protein. The sample carries around 400,000 distinct CDR3 sequences, 24% recorded once. Sequencing was carried out using PBMCs or a T cell subset sorted from them (not recorded which). The source is an adult woman who had mild COVID-19 (a few samples of this study predate the infection). Cell type and time point are not known.

The V gene is TRBV7-9, the J gene TRBJ2-1, with D uncertain. V lost 2 bases and J 3 bases, leaving 14 bases between the germline ends. Germline CDR1 reads SEHNR; CDR2 reads FQNEAQ (reference sequence). There are 16 residues in the CDR3. The CDR3 sequence: CASSLWPKGRYNEQFF. The CDR3 DNA follows: TGTGCCAGCAGCTTATGGCCTAAAGGGCGCTACAATGAGCAGTTCTTC.

In this sample, this clonotype turned up a few times. This sequence joins TRBV24-1 and TRBJ2-1, with D perhaps matching TRBD2 (5 bases). The V and J ends lost 2 bases and 4 bases respectively, with 14 bases between them. The CDR3 covers 16 residues. Germline assignment: CDR1 KGHDR and CDR2 SFDVKD. The CDR3 region is CATSDSGIRRYNEQFF. CDR3 coding DNA: TGTGCCACCAGTGATTCCGGGATCCGGAGGTACAATGAGCAGTTCTTC.

This sequence joins TRBV12-3 or TRBV12-4 and TRBJ2-3, with TRBD2 matching over 9 bases. The junction had 9 bases not matched to a gene; V was cut back by 5 bases and J by 6 bases. The CDR3 is 15 residues long. CDR3 in amino acids: CASSDLAGRRDTQYF. The CDR3 DNA follows: TGTGCCAGCAGTGATCTAGCGGGAAGACGGGATACGCAGTATTTT.

This sequence joins TRBV7-8 and TRBJ2-7, with 12 nucleotides matching TRBD2. The CDR3 is 18 residues long. V dropped 0 bases and J dropped 5; count of bases not matched to a gene: 11. Germline V CDR1 and CDR2: SGHVS, FQNEAQ. For the CDR3, the DNA is TGTGCCAGCAGCTTAGCGAGACTAGCGGGGGCCGTGAAGGACGAGCAGTACTTC. Translating it yields CASSLARLAGAVKDEQYF.

This clonotype has a count of ten or more. The rearrangement joins TRBV6-5 to TRBJ1-4, with 10 bases that match TRBD1. The V segment lost 7 bases and the J segment 8 bases; nucleotides outside the gene matches: 10. The CDR3 is 15 amino acids. Germline V gives CDR1 MNHEY, CDR2 SVGAGI. This CDR3 is CASKTDGQGGEKLFF. In DNA, the CDR3 is TGTGCCAGCAAGACGGATGGACAGGGGGGCGAAAAACTGTTTTTT.

This clonotype has only a few counts. J is TRBJ2-7 and V is TRBV5-5; perhaps TRBD1 as D (5 bases). V was cut by 3 bases and J by 4 bases, with 17 bases left in between. CDR3 size: 15 residues. Germline values: CDR1 SGHKS, CDR2 YYEKEE (reference sequence). The CDR3 DNA reads as TGTGCCAGCAGCTCCGTCACAGGCTTTAAGTACGAGCAGTACTTC. It is translated as CASSSVTGFKYEQYF. The variable domain in full, with the rest retrieved from reference TRBV5-5 and TRBJ2-7, is DAGVTQSPTHLIKTRGQQVTLRCSPISGHKSVSWYQQVLGQGPQFIFQYYEKEERGRGNFPDRFSARQFPNYSSELNVNALLLGDSALYLCASSSVTGFKYEQYFGPGTRLTVT.

This clonotype was picked up many times. V usage is TRBV5-5 and J usage is TRBJ1-2; possibly TRBD1 for D (5 bases). Trimming removed 5 bases at V and 8 bases at J, with 22 bases between. The CDR3 contains 15 residues. The germline V gene encodes CDR1 SGHKS and CDR2 YYEKEE (reference sequence). The CDR3 DNA reads as TGTGCCAGCAGGGGTTGGGACGGATACCTGGAGGGCTACACCTTC. Translation gives CASRGWDGYLEGYTF.

This sequence joins TRBV12-3 or TRBV12-4 and TRBJ2-1; 9 positions agree with TRBD1. Germline trimming cut 5 bases from V and 12 bases from J; bases unmatched to any gene: 11. This CDR3 contains 14 residues. The CDR3 loop reads CASSPGQGIIWQFF. DNA for the CDR3: TGTGCCAGCAGTCCGGGACAGGGAATTATATGGCAGTTCTTC.

The chain combines TRBV7-9 with TRBJ2-7; D is undetermined. The CDR3 totals 14 residues. CDR1 is SEHNR, CDR2 FQNEAQ, per germline (reference sequence). Deletions cut 4 bases from V and 1 base from J, with 11 bases between. The CDR3 region is CASSSDSKSYEQYF. DNA for the CDR3: TGTGCCAGCAGCTCAGACTCTAAGTCCTACGAGCAGTACTTC. The variable domain in full, completed from reference TRBV7-9 and TRBJ2-7, reads DTGVSQNPRHKITKRGQNVTFRCDPISEHNRLYWYRQTLGQGPEFLTYFQNEAQLEKSRLLSDRFSAERPKGSFSTLEIQRTEQGDSAMYLCASSSDSKSYEQYFGPGTRLTVT.

In its sample, this clonotype was seen once. This may come from a read error, since a much larger clone is one base off. The gene calls are TRBV2 and TRBJ2-5; D remains unclear. V lost 6 bases and J lost 0, with 5 bases in between. This CDR3 is 12 amino acids long. Germline V gene sequence: CDR1 SNHLY, CDR2 FYNNEI. CDR3 DNA: TGTGCCAGCAGACAGTACCAAGAGACCCAGTACTTC. The encoded protein is CASRQYQETQYF. Together with reference TRBV2 and TRBJ2-5, the CDR3 gives the full variable domain: EPEVTQTPSHQVTQMGQEVILRCVPISNHLYFYWYRQILGQKVEFLVSFYNNEISEKSEIFDDQFSVERPDGSNFTLKIRSTKLEDSAMYFCASRQYQETQYFGPGTRLLVL.

V is TRBV11-3 and J is TRBJ2-7; D might be TRBD1 (6 bases). V lost 3 bases to trimming and J lost 0 bases, with 9 bases between them. The CDR3 contains 14 residues. CDR1 and CDR2 (germline): SGHNT, YENEEA. The CDR3 loop is CASSFGTPSYEQYF. Here the CDR3 DNA reads TGTGCCAGCAGCTTCGGGACACCCTCCTACGAGCAGTACTTC. Based on the CDR3 plus reference TRBV11-3 and TRBJ2-7, the full variable domain is EAGVVQSPRYKIIEKKQPVAFWCNPISGHNTLYWYLQNLGQGPELLIRYENEEAVDDSQLPKDRFSAERLKGVDSTLKIQPAELGDSAVYLCASSFGTPSYEQYFGPGTRLTVT.

The chain links TRBV5-1 to TRBJ2-4; a weak D match, TRBD1 (5 bases). Germline V gene lookup returns CDR1 SGHRS and CDR2 YFSETQ. The CDR3 has 18 residues. V lost 2 bases and J 0 bases, leaving 18 bases between the germline ends. CDR3: CASSFNPAGSLAKNIQYF. Written as DNA, the CDR3 is TGCGCCAGCAGCTTCAACCCGGCAGGGTCTCTAGCCAAAAACATTCAGTACTTC.

Many counts were recorded for this clonotype. CDR3: CASSSGQGIGEQFF. The CDR3 DNA sequence: TGTGCCAGCAGCTCCGGACAGGGAATCGGTGAGCAGTTCTTC. J is TRBJ2-1 and V is TRBV5-4; TRBD1 aligns across 8 bases. Trimming took 3 bases from V and 9 from J; bases not matched to a gene: 8. This CDR3 spans 14 amino acids. The germline V gene encodes CDR1 SGHNT and CDR2 YYREEE (reference sequence).

V usage is TRBV6-6 and J usage is TRBJ1-1, with no clear D. The V gene's germline CDR1 is MNHNY and CDR2 SVGAGI (reference sequence). V was trimmed by 7 bases and J by 0 bases, leaving 12 bases between them. The CDR3 sequence is 14 residues long. The CDR3 sequence: CASNQVNMNTEAFF. CDR3 in DNA: TGTGCCAGCAATCAGGTCAACATGAACACTGAAGCTTTCTTT.

V usage is TRBV12-3 or TRBV12-4 and J usage is TRBJ1-1; D is perhaps TRBD1 (6 bases). The CDR3 is 13 amino acids. V lost 7 bases and J 4 bases, leaving 13 bases between the germline ends. CDR3 DNA: TGTGCCAGCAAACTACAGGGTTTCACTGAAGCTTTCTTT. Protein: CASKLQGFTEAFF.

The V and J genes are TRBV12-3 or TRBV12-4 and TRBJ2-1, with D unclear. This CDR3 contains 12 residues. The V gene lost 7 bases and the J gene lost 3 bases, with 7 bases spanning the gap. The CDR3 loop reads CASTTGYNEQFF. CDR3 DNA sequence: TGTGCCAGCACGACGGGCTACAATGAGCAGTTCTTC.

V and J are TRBV7-9 and TRBJ2-7; either TRBD1 or TRBD2 may supply D (5 bases each). The V end lost 0 bases, the J end lost 1 base, and 10 bases lay between the germline ends. The CDR3 contains 15 residues. Germline V lookup: CDR1 SEHNR, CDR2 FQNEAQ (reference sequence). The CDR3 region is CASSLAGTRSYEQYF. In DNA form, the CDR3 reads TGTGCCAGCAGCTTAGCGGGGACGCGGTCCTACGAGCAGTACTTC.

There are a few counts of this clonotype. The chain carries TRBV6-2 or TRBV6-3 and TRBJ2-7; TRBD1 or TRBD2 may be the D gene (5 bases each). V was cut by 1 base and J by 0 bases, with 7 bases left in between. The CDR3 has 14 amino acids. From germline, CDR1 is MNHEY and CDR2 SVGEGT. CDR3 amino acids: CASSYWGSSYEQYF. CDR3 DNA sequence: TGTGCCAGCAGTTACTGGGGGAGCTCCTACGAGCAGTACTTC.

This rearrangement joins TRBV11-2 to TRBJ2-7, with D possibly being TRBD1 (6 bases). Germline-derived CDR1 and CDR2 are SGHAT and FQNNGV. V shed 2 bases and J shed 5 bases, with 19 bases lying between them. The CDR3 sequence is 16 residues long. The CDR3 coding sequence is TGTGCCAGCAGCTTAATTAGGTCAGGGGATATCAACGAGCAGTACTTC. It is translated as CASSLIRSGDINEQYF.

In its sample, this clonotype was seen a few times. The chain uses TRBV5-6 and TRBJ2-7, with D perhaps matching TRBD1 (5 bases). Germline V gives CDR1 SGHDT, CDR2 YYEEEE. This CDR3 is 14 amino acids long. The V end was cut by 2 bases, the J end by 2 bases, with 11 bases between. This chain's CDR3 is CASSLAGSTYEQYF. CDR3 sequence (DNA): TGTGCCAGCAGCTTAGCAGGGTCAACCTACGAGCAGTACTTC.

This clonotype was picked up a small number of times. The V gene is TRBV7-2, the J gene TRBJ2-2, with unresolved D. CDR1 and CDR2 from the germline V gene are SGHTA and FQGNSA. The CDR3 has 14 amino acids. Trimming stripped 5 bases from V and 3 bases from J, with 10 bases between. The CDR3 DNA sequence: TGTGCCAGCAGCCGACAACCGGACACCGGGGAGCTGTTTTTT. This gives the protein CASSRQPDTGELFF.

This rearrangement joins TRBV10-3 to TRBJ2-1, with D perhaps assigned TRBD1 or TRBD2 (6 bases each). CDR1 and CDR2 from the germline V gene are ENHRY and SYGVKD. This CDR3 is built from 13 residues. Deletions cut 3 bases from V and 8 bases from J, with 11 bases between. In DNA form, the CDR3 reads TGTGCCATCAGTGATGGGGGGCGCGATGAGCAGTTCTTC. It encodes CAISDGGRDEQFF.

This clonotype has more than one count but fewer than ten. The gene calls are TRBV28 and TRBJ2-3; the D gene could be TRBD1 or TRBD2 (5 bases each). Looked up from germline, CDR1 is MDHEN and CDR2 is SYDVKM. Trimming cost V 3 bases and J 1 base, with 8 bases left between them. The CDR3 runs 14 residues. DNA for the CDR3: TGTGCCAGCAGTTTTCCGGGGCGCACAGATACGCAGTATTTT. This sequence encodes CASSFPGRTDTQYF.

This clonotype has just a few counts. The chain couples TRBV29-1 to TRBJ2-2; perhaps TRBD1 as D (6 bases). The germline V gene has CDR1 SQVTM and CDR2 ANQGSEA. This CDR3 has 16 residues. V gave up 1 base and J gave up 3 bases, with 15 bases separating them. In nucleotides, the CDR3 is TGCAGCGTTGAAGGCCAATCGGGACACTACACCGGGGAGCTGTTTTTT. Translation gives CSVEGQSGHYTGELFF.

The J gene is TRBJ2-5, the V gene TRBV7-9; 8 nucleotides agree with TRBD2. The length of the CDR3 is 15 residues. Germline V gene data show CDR1 as SEHNR and CDR2 as FQNEAQ (reference sequence). With V trimmed by 3 bases and J by 3 bases, 6 bases remained unmatched. The CDR3 nucleotides read TGTGCCAGCAGCTTGTGGACTAGCCCCAAAGAGACCCAGTACTTC. This gives the protein CASSLWTSPKETQYF. Combining the CDR3 with reference TRBV7-9 and TRBJ2-5 gives the whole variable domain DTGVSQNPRHKITKRGQNVTFRCDPISEHNRLYWYRQTLGQGPEFLTYFQNEAQLEKSRLLSDRFSAERPKGSFSTLEIQRTEQGDSAMYLCASSLWTSPKETQYFGPGTRLLVL.

This clonotype has more than one count but fewer than ten. The chain couples TRBV30 to TRBJ1-5; TRBD1 might be the D (6 bases). Trimming shortened V by 2 bases and J by 5 bases, and 10 bases separated the two germline ends. Germline V gives CDR1 GTSNPN, CDR2 SVGIG (reference sequence). The CDR3 contains 13 residues. CDR3 sequence reads: CAWSRGIDQPQHF. CDR3 bases: TGTGCCTGGAGTAGGGGGATCGATCAGCCCCAGCATTTT.

In its sample, this clonotype was seen a few times. The chain carries TRBV2 and TRBJ2-1; 15 bases map to TRBD2. The J segment lost 8 bases and the V segment lost 5 bases, leaving 10 bases of the junction unmatched. The CDR3 contains 17 residues. From germline, CDR1 is SNHLY and CDR2 FYNNEI. CDR3: CASSNPGTSGRRDEQFF. CDR3 sequence (DNA): TGTGCCAGCAGTAATCCCGGGACTAGCGGGAGGCGGGATGAGCAGTTCTTC. Combining the CDR3 with reference TRBV2 and TRBJ2-1 gives the whole variable domain EPEVTQTPSHQVTQMGQEVILRCVPISNHLYFYWYRQILGQKVEFLVSFYNNEISEKSEIFDDQFSVERPDGSNFTLKIRSTKLEDSAMYFCASSNPGTSGRRDEQFFGPGTRLTVL.